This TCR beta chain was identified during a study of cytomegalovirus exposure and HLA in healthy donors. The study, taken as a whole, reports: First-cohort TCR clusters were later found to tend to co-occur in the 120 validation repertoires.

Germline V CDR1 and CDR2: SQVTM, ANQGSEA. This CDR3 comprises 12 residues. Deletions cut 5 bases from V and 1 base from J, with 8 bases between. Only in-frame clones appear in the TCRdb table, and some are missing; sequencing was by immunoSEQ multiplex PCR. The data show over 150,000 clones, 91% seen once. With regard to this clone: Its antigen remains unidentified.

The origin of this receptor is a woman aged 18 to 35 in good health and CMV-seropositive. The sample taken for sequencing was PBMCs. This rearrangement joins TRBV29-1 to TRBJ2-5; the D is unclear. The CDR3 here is CSVRVGQETQYF. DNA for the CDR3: TGCAGCGTTCGGGTGGGCCAAGAGACCCAGTACTTC.